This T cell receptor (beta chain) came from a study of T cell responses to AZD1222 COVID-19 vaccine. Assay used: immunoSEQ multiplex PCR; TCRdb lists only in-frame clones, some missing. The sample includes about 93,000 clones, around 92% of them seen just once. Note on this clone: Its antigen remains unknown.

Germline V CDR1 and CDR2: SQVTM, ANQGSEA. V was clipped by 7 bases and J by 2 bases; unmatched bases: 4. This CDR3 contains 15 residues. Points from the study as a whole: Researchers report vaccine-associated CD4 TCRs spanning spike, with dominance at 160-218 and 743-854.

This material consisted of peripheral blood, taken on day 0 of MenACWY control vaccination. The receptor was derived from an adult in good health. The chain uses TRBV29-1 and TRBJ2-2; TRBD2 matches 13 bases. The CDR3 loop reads CSAGTSGDNTGELFF. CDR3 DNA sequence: TGCAGCGCCGGGACTAGCGGGGACAACACCGGGGAGCTGTTTTTT.